One sample yielded the 9 T cell receptor beta chains listed below, sequenced in a study of blood T cell repertoires in COVID-19. Sequencing was performed with immunoSEQ multiplex PCR; in TCRdb, only in-frame clones are kept and a portion is missing. The repertoire includes roughly 100,000 clones, 91% of them detected once, and roughly 17% sits in the top ten. The sequencing sample was made of peripheral blood. These receptors came from a man aged 50 to 60 with acute or convalescent COVID-19.

V is TRBV5-4 and J is TRBJ1-1; D may be TRBD1 (5 bases). V was pared by 4 bases and J by 6 bases, with 16 bases between. Germline CDR1 and CDR2: SGHNT and YYREEE (reference sequence). This CDR3 is built from 14 residues. The chain's CDR3 is CASSGTAGRAEAFF. The DNA for the CDR3 is TGTGCCAGCAGCGGTACGGCGGGGCGCGCTGAAGCTTTCTTT.

As DNA, the CDR3 is TGTGCCAGCAGCTTAGCCAGGACTAGCGGGGAGGAGACCCAGTACTTC. Its translation: CASSLARTSGEETQYF. This sequence joins TRBV7-9 and TRBJ2-5; 12 bases are shared with TRBD2. Germline trimming cut 0 bases from V and 5 bases from J; bases unmatched to any gene: 4. This CDR3 has 16 amino acids. CDR1 SEHNR and CDR2 FQNEAQ come from the germline V gene (reference sequence).

The chain carries TRBV6-5 and TRBJ1-1; possible D gene TRBD1, 6 bases. The V gene lost 2 bases and the J gene lost 0 bases, with 13 bases spanning the gap. This CDR3 spans 16 amino acids. Germline CDR1 is MNHEY and CDR2 is SVGAGI. The CDR3 nucleotides are TGTGCCAGCAGTTACGTCAGGGGCCCTTTGAACACTGAAGCTTTCTTT. It encodes CASSYVRGPLNTEAFF.

The J gene is TRBJ2-2, the V gene TRBV20-1; 8 bases agree with TRBD2. Losses at the gene ends were 3 bases for V and 6 bases for J; bases not matched to a gene: 15. This CDR3 region has 17 residues. Germline-derived CDR1 and CDR2 are DFQATT and SNEGSKA (reference sequence). CDR3 residues: CSASSRRGELISGELFF. The CDR3 DNA sequence: TGCAGTGCTAGTAGTCGGCGGGGGGAGTTAATATCCGGGGAGCTGTTTTTT.

CDR3 in amino acids: CASRSSGNEQYF. CDR3 coding DNA: TGTGCCAGTAGGTCCTCAGGGAACGAGCAGTACTTC. The chain has TRBV19 and TRBJ2-7, with D tentatively TRBD1 (5 bases). The CDR3 is made up of 12 amino acids. The V end lost 6 bases, the J end lost 5 bases, and 11 bases lay between the germline ends. Germline CDR1 is LNHDA and CDR2 is SQIVND (reference sequence).

V gene TRBV28 combines with J gene TRBJ2-7; D might be TRBD1 (6 bases). Trimming cost V 6 bases and J 1 base, with 16 bases left between them. The CDR3 extends over 15 amino acids. The germline CDR1 and CDR2 sequences are MDHEN and SYDVKM. CDR3 loop: CASRPEGHRSYEQYF. The CDR3 DNA reads TGTGCCAGCAGGCCCGAGGGACATCGTTCCTACGAGCAGTACTTC.

The rearrangement uses TRBV4-2 and TRBJ1-3, with D unresolved. Germline V gene data show CDR1 as LGHNA and CDR2 as YNFKEQ. Between the trimmed V and J ends, which lost 0 bases and 0 bases, there was a span of 3 bases. This CDR3 comprises 14 residues. CDR3 sequence: CASSQDHSGNTIYF. The CDR3 DNA is TGTGCCAGCAGCCAAGACCACTCTGGAAACACCATATATTTT.

This clone showed up just once. The rearrangement joins TRBV6-5 to TRBJ1-5, with D perhaps matching TRBD1 (6 bases). The germline gives CDR1 MNHEY, CDR2 SVGAGI. CDR3 size: 14 residues. Trimming removed 6 bases from V and 5 bases from J, with 14 bases in between. CDR3 coding DNA: TGTGCCAGCAGCCCGGGCGGGGGCCATCAGCCCCAGCATTTT. Its protein is CASSPGGGHQPQHF.

The genes are TRBV10-3 and TRBJ1-1, with D tentatively TRBD1 (5 bases). Trimming removed 5 bases at V and 0 bases at J, with 13 bases between. This CDR3 region has 15 residues. In germline, CDR1 is ENHRY, CDR2 SYGVKD. Here the CDR3 DNA reads TGTGCCATCAGTCCGAAGGGGCCCATGAACACTGAAGCTTTCTTT. It is translated as CAISPKGPMNTEAFF.